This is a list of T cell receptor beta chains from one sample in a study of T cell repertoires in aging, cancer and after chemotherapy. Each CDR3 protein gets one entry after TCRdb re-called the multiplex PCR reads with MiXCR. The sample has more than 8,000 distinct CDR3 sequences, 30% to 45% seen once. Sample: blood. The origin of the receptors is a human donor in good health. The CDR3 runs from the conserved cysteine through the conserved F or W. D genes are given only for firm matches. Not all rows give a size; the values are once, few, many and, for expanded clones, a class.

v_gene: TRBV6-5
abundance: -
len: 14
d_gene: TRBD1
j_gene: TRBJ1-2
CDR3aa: CASRPQGAPYGYTF
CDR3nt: TGTGCCAGCAGACCACAGGGGGCTCCGTATGGCTACACCTTC

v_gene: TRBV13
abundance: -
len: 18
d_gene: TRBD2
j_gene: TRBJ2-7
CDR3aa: CASSRQRTSGGWVYEQYF
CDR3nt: TGTGCCAGCAGCCGGCAGCGGACTAGCGGGGGCTGGGTCTACGAGCAGTACTTC

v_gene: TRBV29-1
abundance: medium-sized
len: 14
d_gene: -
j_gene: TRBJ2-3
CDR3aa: CSVTDLGPADTQYF
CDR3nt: TGCAGCGTAACCGATCTGGGGCCAGCAGATACGCAGTATTTT

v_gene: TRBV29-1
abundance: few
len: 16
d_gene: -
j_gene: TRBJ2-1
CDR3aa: CSVEAAKTRSYNEQFF
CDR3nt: TGCAGCGTTGAAGCAGCCAAAACAAGGTCCTACAATGAGCAGTTCTTC

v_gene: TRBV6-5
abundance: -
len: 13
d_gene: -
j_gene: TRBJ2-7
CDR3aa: CASSRQGVHEQYF
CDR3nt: TGTGCCAGCAGTCGGCAGGGAGTCCACGAGCAGTACTTC

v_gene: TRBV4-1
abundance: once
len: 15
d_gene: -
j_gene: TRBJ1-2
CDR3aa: CASSQDGQPNYGYTF
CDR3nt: TGCGCCAGCAGCCAAGACGGACAGCCTAACTATGGCTACACCTTC

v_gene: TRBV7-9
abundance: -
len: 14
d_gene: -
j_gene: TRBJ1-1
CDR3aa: CASSYGLVHTEAFF
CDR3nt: TGTGCCAGCAGCTATGGACTGGTACACACTGAAGCTTTCTTT

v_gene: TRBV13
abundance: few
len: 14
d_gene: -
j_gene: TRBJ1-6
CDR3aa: CASSFGRVGSPLHF
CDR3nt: TGTGCCAGCAGCTTCGGTAGGGTAGGTTCACCCCTCCACTTT

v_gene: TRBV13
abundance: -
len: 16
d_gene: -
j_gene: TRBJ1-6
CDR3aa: CASSSTSWTYNSPLHF
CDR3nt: TGTGCCAGCAGCTCGACTAGTTGGACGTATAATTCACCCCTCCACTTT

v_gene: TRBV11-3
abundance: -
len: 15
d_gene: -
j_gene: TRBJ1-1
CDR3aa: CASSFLTRDHTEAFF
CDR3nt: TGTGCCAGCAGCTTTCTTACCAGGGACCACACTGAAGCTTTCTTT

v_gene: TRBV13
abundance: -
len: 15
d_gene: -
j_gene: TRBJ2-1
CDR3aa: CASSPLSGAGYEQFF
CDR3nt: TGTGCCAGCAGCCCCCTGTCCGGGGCAGGGTATGAGCAGTTCTTC

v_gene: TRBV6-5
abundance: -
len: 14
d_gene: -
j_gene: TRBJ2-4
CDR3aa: CASSVGLAKNIQYF
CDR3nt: TGTGCCAGCAGTGTGGGATTAGCCAAAAACATTCAGTACTTC

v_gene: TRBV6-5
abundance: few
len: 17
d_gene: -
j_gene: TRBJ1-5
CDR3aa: CASSRAWEGGTYQPQHF
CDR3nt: TGTGCCAGCAGTCGAGCCTGGGAGGGGGGAACCTACCAGCCCCAGCATTTT

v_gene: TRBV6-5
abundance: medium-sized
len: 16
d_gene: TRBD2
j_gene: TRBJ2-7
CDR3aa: CASSTSGSADTYEQYF
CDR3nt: TGTGCCAGCAGTACTAGCGGGAGCGCTGATACCTACGAGCAGTACTTC

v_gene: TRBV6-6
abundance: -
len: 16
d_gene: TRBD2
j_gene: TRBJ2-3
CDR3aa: CASSYAPGGGTDTQNF
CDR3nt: TGTGCCAGCAGTTATGCCCCGGGGGGTGGCACAGATACGCAGAATTTT

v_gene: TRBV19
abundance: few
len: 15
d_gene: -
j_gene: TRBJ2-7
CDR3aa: CASSPGHTSSYEQYF
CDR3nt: TGTGCCAGTAGCCCCGGACATACCAGCTCCTACGAGCAGTACTTC

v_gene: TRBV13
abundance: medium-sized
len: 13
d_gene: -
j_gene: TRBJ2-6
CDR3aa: CASSAIGANVLTF
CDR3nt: TGTGCCAGCAGCGCTATCGGGGCCAACGTCCTGACTTTC

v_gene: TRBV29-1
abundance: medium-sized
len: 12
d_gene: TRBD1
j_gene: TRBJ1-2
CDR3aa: CSVGRDRDGYTF
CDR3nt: TGCAGCGTTGGCAGGGACAGGGACGGCTACACCTTC

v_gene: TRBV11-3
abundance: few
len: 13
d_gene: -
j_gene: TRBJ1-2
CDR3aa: CASSFQSLDGYTF
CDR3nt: TGTGCCAGCAGCTTTCAGAGTTTAGATGGCTACACCTTC

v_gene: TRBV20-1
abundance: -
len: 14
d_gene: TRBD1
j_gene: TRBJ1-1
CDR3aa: CSARQGTLFGEAFF
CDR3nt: TGCAGTGCGCGACAGGGGACGCTGTTTGGGGAAGCTTTCTTT

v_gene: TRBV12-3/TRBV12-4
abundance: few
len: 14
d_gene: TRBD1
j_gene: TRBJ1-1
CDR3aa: CASSLHRDSYEAFF
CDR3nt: TGTGCCAGCAGTCTTCACCGGGACAGCTATGAAGCTTTCTTT

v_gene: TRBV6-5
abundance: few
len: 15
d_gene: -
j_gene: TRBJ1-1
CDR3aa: CASSYSMSGAAEAFF
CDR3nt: TGTGCCAGCAGTTACTCGATGTCGGGGGCGGCGGAAGCTTTCTTT

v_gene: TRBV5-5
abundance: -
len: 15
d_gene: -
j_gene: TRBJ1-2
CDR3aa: CASSAADTRDYGYTF
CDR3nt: TGTGCCAGCAGCGCGGCGGACACCCGGGACTATGGCTACACCTTC

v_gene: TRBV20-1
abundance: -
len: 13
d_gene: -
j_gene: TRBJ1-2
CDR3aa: CSARDFGGYGYTF
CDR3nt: TGCAGTGCTAGAGATTTCGGCGGGTATGGCTACACCTTC

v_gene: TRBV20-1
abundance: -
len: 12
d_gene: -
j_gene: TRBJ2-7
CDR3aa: CSAPGYSYEQYF
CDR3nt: TGCAGTGCCCCAGGGTACTCCTACGAGCAGTACTTC

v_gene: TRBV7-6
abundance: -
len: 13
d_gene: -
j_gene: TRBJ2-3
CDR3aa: CASSFSGADTQYF
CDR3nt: TGTGCCAGCAGCTTCTCGGGCGCAGATACGCAGTATTTT

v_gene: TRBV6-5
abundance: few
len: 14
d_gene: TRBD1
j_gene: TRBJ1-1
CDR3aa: CASSSLTGATEAFF
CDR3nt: TGTGCCAGCAGTTCGCTGACAGGGGCCACTGAAGCTTTCTTT

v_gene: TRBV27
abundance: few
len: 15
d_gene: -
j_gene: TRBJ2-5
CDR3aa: CASSFGLGVRETQYF
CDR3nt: TGTGCCAGCAGTTTTGGATTGGGAGTTAGAGAGACCCAGTACTTC

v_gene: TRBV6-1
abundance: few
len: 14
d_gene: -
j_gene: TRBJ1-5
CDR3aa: CASTRRISNQPQHF
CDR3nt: TGTGCCAGCACAAGACGGATTAGCAATCAGCCCCAGCATTTT

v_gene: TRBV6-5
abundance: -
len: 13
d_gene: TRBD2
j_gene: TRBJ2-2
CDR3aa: CASRIAGTGELFF
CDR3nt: TGTGCCAGCAGGATAGCGGGCACCGGGGAGCTGTTTTTT

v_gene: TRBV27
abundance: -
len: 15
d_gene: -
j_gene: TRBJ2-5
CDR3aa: CASSPFLDREETQYF
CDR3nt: TGTGCCAGCAGTCCCTTCTTGGACAGAGAAGAGACCCAGTACTTC

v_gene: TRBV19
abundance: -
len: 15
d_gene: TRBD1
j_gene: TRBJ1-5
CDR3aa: CASTRRDRGPQPQHF
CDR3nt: TGTGCCAGTACCCGCCGGGACAGGGGGCCTCAGCCCCAGCATTTT

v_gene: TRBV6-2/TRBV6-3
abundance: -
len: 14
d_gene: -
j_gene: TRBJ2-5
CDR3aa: CASSPGQAQETQYF
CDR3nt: TGTGCCAGCAGTCCCGGCCAGGCCCAAGAGACCCAGTACTTC

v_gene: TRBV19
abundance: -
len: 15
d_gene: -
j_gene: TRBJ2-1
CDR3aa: CASSIAGDTLNEQFF
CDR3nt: TGTGCCAGTAGTATAGCCGGGGACACTCTCAATGAGCAGTTCTTC

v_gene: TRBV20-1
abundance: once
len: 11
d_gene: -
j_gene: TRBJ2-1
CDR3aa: CSATLGNEQFF
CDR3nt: TGCAGTGCAACACTTGGGAATGAGCAGTTCTTC

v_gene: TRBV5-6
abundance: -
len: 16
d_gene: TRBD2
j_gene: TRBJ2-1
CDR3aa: CASSPRLAEDYNEQFF
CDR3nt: TGCGCCAGCAGCCCCCGCCTAGCGGAAGATTACAATGAGCAGTTCTTC

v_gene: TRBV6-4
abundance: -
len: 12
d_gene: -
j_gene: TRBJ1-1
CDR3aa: CASGSGSGEAFF
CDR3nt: TGTGCCAGCGGATCGGGGTCGGGTGAAGCTTTCTTT

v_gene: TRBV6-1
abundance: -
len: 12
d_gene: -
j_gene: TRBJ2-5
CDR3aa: CASMDRPETQYF
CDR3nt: TGTGCCAGCATGGACAGACCAGAGACCCAGTACTTC

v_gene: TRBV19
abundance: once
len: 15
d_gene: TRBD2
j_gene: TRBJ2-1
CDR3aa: CASSITGLAGGEQFF
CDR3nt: TGTGCCAGTAGTATTACTGGACTAGCGGGAGGTGAGCAGTTCTTC

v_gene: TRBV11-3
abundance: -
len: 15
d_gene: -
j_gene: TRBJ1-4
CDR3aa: CASSFMAATNEKLFF
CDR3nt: TGTGCCAGCAGCTTTATGGCAGCAACTAATGAAAAACTGTTTTTT

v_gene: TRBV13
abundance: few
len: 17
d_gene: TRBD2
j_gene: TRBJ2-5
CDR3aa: CASSRAGGRLYQETQYF
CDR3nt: TGTGCCAGCAGCCGGGCGGGGGGCCGACTCTACCAAGAGACCCAGTACTTC

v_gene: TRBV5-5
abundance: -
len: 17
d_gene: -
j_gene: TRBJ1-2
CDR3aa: CASSLRPEPGSNYGYTF
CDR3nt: TGTGCCAGCAGCTTGCGGCCGGAGCCAGGTTCTAACTATGGCTACACCTTC

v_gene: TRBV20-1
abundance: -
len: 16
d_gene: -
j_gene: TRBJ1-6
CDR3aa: CSAALGQSGYNSPLHF
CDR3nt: TGCAGTGCTGCTCTTGGACAGTCAGGGTATAATTCACCCCTCCACTTT

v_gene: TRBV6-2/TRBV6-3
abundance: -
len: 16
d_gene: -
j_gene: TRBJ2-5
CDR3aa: CASSPQGAPSQETQYF
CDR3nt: TGTGCCAGCAGCCCGCAGGGAGCGCCTTCCCAAGAGACCCAGTACTTC

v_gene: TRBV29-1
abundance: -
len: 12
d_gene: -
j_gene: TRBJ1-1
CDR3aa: CSVDKGSTEAFF
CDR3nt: TGCAGCGTTGATAAAGGGAGTACTGAAGCTTTCTTT

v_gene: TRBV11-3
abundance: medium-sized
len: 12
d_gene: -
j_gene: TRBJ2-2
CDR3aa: CAISEGTGELFF
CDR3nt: TGTGCCATCTCCGAAGGCACCGGGGAGCTGTTTTTT

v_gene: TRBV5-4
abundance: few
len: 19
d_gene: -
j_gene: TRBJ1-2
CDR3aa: CASSFDYFDGQLANYGYTF
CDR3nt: TGTGCCAGCAGCTTTGATTACTTTGACGGCCAGCTAGCTAACTATGGCTACACCTTC

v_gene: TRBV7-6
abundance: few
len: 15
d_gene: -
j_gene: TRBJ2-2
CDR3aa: CASSLEAGRTGELFF
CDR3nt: TGTGCCAGCAGCTTAGAAGCAGGGAGAACCGGGGAGCTGTTTTTT

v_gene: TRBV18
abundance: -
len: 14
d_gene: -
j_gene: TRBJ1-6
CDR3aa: CASSPDGPNSPLHF
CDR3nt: TGTGCCAGCTCCCCGGACGGACCTAATTCACCCCTCCACTTT

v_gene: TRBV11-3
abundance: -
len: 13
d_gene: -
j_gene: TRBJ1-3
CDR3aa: CASSPLVGNTIYF
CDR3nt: TGTGCCAGCAGCCCGCTTGTGGGAAACACCATATATTTT

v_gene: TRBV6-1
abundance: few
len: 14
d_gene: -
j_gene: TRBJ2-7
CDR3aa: CASSSGDNSYEQYF
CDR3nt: TGTGCCAGCAGCTCGGGGGACAATTCCTACGAGCAGTACTTC

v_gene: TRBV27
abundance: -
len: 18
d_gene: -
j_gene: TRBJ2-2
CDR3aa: CASSPLVTDLRNTGELFF
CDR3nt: TGTGCCAGCAGTCCCCTCGTGACGGACCTAAGGAACACCGGGGAGCTGTTTTTT

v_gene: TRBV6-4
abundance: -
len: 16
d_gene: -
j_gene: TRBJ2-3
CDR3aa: CASSDGVADSTDTQYF
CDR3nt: TGTGCCAGCAGTGACGGGGTAGCGGACAGCACAGATACGCAGTATTTT

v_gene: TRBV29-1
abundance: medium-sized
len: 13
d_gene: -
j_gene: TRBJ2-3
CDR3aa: CSVALASTDTQYF
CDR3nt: TGCAGCGTTGCACTAGCTAGCACAGATACGCAGTATTTT

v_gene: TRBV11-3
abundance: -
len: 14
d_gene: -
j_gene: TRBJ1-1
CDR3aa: CASSSGQLNTEAFF
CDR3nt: TGTGCCAGCAGCTCCGGACAGCTGAACACTGAAGCTTTCTTT

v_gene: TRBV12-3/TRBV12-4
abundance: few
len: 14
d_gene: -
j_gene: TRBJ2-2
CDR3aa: CASSLVGGLGELFF
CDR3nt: TGTGCCAGCAGTCTGGTTGGGGGCCTCGGGGAGCTGTTTTTT

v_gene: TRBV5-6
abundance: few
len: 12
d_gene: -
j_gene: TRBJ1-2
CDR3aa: CATMGQNYGYTF
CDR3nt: TGTGCCACTATGGGACAAAACTATGGCTACACCTTC

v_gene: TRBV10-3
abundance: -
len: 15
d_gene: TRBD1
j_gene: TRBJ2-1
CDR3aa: CAIRDGTVLYNEQFF
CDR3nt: TGTGCCATCAGGGACGGGACAGTATTATACAATGAGCAGTTCTTC